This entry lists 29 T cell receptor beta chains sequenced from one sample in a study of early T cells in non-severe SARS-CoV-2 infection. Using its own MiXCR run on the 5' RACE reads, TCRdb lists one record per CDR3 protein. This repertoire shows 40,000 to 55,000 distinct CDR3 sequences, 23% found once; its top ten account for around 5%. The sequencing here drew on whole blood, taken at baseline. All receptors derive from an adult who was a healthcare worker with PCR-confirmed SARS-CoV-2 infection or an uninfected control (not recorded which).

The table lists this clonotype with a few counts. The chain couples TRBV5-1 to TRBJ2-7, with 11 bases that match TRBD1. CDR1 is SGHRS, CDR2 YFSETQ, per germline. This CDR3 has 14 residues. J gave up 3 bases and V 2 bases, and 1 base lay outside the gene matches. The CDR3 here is CASSFGTGGYEQYF. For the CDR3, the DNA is TGCGCCAGCAGCTTTGGGACAGGGGGCTACGAGCAGTACTTC.

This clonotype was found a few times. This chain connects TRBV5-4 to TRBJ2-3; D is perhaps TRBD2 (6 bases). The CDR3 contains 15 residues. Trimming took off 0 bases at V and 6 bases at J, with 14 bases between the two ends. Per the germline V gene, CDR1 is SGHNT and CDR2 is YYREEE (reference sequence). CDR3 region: CASSLGSAGRDTQYF. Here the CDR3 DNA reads TGTGCCAGCAGCTTGGGGTCCGCAGGGAGGGATACGCAGTATTTT.

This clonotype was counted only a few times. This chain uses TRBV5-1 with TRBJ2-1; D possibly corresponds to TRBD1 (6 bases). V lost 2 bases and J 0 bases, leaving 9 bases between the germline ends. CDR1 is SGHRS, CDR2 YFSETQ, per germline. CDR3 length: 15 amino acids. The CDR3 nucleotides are TGCGCCAGCAGCTTACAAGGGGGCTCCTACAATGAGCAGTTCTTC. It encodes CASSLQGGSYNEQFF. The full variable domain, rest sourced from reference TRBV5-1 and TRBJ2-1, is KAGVTQTPRYLIKTRGQQVTLSCSPISGHRSVSWYQQTPGQGLQFLFEYFSETQRNKGNFPGRFSGRQFSNSRSEMNVSTLELGDSALYLCASSLQGGSYNEQFFGPGTRLTVL.

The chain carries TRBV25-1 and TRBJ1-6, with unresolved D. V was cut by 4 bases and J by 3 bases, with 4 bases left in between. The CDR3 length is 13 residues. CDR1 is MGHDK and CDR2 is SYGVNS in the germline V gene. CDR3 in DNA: TGTGCCAGCAGTGGACTCTATAATTCACCCCTCCACTTT. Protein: CASSGLYNSPLHF.

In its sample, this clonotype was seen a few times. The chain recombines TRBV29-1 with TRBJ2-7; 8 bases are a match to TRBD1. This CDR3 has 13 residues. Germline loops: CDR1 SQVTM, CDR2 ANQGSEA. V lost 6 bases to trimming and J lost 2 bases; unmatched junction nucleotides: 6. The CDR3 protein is CSVETGDTYEQYF. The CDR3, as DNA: TGCAGCGTCGAGACAGGGGACACCTACGAGCAGTACTTC.

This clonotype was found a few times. The CDR3 here is CASSPAPGLSTQYF. The CDR3 DNA is TGTGCCAGCAGCCCCGCGCCGGGACTAAGTACGCAGTATTTT. This chain links TRBV6-5 with TRBJ2-3; 7 nucleotides agree with TRBD2. Trimming took 6 bases from V and 8 from J; bases not matched to a gene: 11. The CDR3 has 14 residues. Germline V gene sequence: CDR1 MNHEY, CDR2 SVGAGI.

This CDR3 reads CASMEQENTEAFF. The CDR3 bases are TGCGCCAGCATGGAACAGGAGAACACTGAAGCTTTCTTT. This rearrangement joins TRBV5-1 to TRBJ1-1; D is possibly TRBD1 (5 bases). Germline CDR1 SGHRS, CDR2 YFSETQ. V lost 6 bases to trimming and J lost 1 base, with 10 bases between them. The CDR3 loop spans 13 amino acids.

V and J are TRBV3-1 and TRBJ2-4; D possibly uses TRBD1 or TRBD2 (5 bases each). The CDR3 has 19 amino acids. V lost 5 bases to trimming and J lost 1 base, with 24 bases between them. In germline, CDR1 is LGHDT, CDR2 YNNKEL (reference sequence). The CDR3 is CASSKGRDERPGAKNIQYF. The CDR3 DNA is TGTGCCAGCAGCAAAGGCCGGGACGAAAGGCCGGGGGCCAAAAACATTCAGTACTTC.

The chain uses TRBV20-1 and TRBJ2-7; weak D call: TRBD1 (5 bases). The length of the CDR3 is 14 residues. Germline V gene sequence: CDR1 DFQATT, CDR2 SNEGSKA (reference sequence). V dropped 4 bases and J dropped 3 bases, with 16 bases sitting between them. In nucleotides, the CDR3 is TGCAGTGCTACTGGGGCTTCTCTGGTCTACGAGCAGTACTTC. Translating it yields CSATGASLVYEQYF.

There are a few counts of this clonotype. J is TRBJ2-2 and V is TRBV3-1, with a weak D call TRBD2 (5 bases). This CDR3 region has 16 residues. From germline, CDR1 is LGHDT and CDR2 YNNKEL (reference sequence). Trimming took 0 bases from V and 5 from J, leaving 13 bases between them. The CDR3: CASSQDTAGGTGELFF. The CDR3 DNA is TGTGCCAGCAGCCAAGATACGGCCGGCGGGACCGGGGAGCTGTTTTTT.

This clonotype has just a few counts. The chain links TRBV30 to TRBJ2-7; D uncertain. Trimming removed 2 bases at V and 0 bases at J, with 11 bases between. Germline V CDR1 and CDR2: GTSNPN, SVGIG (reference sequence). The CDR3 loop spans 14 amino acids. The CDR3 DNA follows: TGTGCCTGGAGTCCGGCCAGCAACTCCTACGAGCAGTACTTC. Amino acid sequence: CAWSPASNSYEQYF.

CDR3 in amino acids: CASSAGTEDTEAFF. The CDR3 nucleotides are TGTGCCAGCAGTGCCGGGACAGAAGACACTGAAGCTTTCTTT. J is TRBJ1-1 and V is TRBV6-5; 7 bases fit TRBD1. CDR3 size: 14 residues. The germline CDR1 and CDR2 sequences are MNHEY and SVGAGI. V trimming: 5 bases; J trimming: 3 bases; junction bases outside the gene matches: 6.

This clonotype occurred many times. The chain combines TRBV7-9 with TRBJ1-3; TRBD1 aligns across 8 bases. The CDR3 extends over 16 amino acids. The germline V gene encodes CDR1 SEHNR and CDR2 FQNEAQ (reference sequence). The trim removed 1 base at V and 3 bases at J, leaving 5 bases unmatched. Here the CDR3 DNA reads TGTGCCAGCAGCTTAGGCCAGGGGGCGAGTGGAAACACCATATATTTT. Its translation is CASSLGQGASGNTIYF.

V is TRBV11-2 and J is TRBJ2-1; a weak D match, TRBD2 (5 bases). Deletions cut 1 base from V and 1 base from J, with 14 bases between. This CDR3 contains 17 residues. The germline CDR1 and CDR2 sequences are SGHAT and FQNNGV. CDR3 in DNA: TGTGCCAGCAGCTTAGGACGGACTCAAATTTCCTACAATGAGCAGTTCTTC. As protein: CASSLGRTQISYNEQFF.

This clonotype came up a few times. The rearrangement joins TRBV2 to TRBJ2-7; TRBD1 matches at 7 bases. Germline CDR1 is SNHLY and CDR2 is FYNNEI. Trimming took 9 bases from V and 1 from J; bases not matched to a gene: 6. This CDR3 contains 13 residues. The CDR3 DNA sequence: TGTGCCAGTAACCGGGACAGTTCCTACGAGCAGTACTTC. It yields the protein CASNRDSSYEQYF.

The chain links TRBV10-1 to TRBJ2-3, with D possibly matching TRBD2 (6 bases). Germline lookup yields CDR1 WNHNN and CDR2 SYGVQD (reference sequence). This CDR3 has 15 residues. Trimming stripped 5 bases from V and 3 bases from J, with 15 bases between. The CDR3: CASSPTGGRTDTQYF. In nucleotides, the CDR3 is TGCGCCAGCAGTCCCACTGGGGGGAGGACAGATACGCAGTATTTT.

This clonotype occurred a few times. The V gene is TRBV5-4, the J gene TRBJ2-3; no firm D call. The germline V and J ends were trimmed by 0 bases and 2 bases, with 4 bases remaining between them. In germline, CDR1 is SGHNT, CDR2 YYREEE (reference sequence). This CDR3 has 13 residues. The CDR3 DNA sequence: TGTGCCAGCAGCTTGGACGACACAGATACGCAGTATTTT. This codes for CASSLDDTDTQYF.

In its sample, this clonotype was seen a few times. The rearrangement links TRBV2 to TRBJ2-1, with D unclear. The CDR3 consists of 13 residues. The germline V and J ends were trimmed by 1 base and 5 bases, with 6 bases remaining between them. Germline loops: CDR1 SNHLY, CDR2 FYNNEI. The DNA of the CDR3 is TGTGCCAGCAGTGAAGTCCGGAACAATGAGCAGTTCTTC. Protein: CASSEVRNNEQFF.

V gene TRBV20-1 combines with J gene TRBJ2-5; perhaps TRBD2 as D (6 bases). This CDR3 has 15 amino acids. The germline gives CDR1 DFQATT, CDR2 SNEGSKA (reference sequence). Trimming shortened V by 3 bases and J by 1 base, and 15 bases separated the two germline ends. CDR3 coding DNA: TGCAGTGCTAGTATGGGGGGTGGACCCCAAGAGACCCAGTACTTC. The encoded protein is CSASMGGGPQETQYF.

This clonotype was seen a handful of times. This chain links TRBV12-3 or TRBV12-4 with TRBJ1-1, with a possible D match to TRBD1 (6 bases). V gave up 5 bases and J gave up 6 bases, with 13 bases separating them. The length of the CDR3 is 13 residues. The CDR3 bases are TGTGCCAGCAGTACACTCGGACAGCCTGAAGCTTTCTTT. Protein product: CASSTLGQPEAFF.

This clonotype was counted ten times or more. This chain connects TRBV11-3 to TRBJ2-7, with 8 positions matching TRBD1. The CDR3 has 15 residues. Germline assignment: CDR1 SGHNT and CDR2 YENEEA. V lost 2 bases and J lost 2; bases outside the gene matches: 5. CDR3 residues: CASSLSGQGPYEQYF. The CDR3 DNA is TGTGCCAGCAGCTTATCAGGACAGGGCCCCTACGAGCAGTACTTC.

CDR3 loop: CASSSDDRLREKLFF. The CDR3 DNA sequence: TGTGCCAGCAGTTCGGACGACAGGTTAAGAGAAAAACTGTTTTTT. This chain connects TRBV12-3 or TRBV12-4 to TRBJ1-4, with D possibly TRBD1 on 6 matching bases. The V gene lost 4 bases and the J gene lost 8 bases, with 17 bases spanning the gap. CDR3 size: 15 residues.

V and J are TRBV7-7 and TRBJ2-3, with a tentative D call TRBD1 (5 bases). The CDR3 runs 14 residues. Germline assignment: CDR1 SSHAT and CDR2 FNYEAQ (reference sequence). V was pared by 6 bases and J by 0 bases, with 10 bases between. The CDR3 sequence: CASSAGSSTDTQYF. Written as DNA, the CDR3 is TGTGCCAGCAGTGCAGGGTCGAGCACAGATACGCAGTATTTT.

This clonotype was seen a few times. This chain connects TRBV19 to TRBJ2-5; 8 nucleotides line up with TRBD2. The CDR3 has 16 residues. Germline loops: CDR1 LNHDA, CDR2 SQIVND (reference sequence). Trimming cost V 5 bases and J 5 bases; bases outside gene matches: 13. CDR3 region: CASSLFSGDAAETQYF. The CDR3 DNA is TGTGCCAGTAGTTTATTTAGCGGGGACGCCGCTGAGACCCAGTACTTC.

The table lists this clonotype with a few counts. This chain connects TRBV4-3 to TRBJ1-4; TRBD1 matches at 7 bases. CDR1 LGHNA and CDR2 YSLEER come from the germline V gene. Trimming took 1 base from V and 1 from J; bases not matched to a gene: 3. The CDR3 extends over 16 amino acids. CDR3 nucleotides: TGCGCCAGCAGCCAAGGACAGGGCGTAACTAATGAAAAACTGTTTTTT. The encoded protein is CASSQGQGVTNEKLFF.

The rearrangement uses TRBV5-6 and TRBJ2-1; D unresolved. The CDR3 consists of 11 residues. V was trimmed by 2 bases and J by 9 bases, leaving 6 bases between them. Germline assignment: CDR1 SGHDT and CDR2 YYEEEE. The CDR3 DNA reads TGTGCCAGCAGCTTTCTTGGTGAGCAGTTCTTC. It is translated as CASSFLGEQFF.

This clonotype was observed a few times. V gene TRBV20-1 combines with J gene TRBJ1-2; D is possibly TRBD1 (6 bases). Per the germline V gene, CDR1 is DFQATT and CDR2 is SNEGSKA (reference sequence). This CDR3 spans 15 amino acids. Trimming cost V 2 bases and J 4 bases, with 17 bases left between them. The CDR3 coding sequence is TGCAGTGCTAGATCAACCGGGGGCAAGAGCTATGGCTACACCTTC. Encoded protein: CSARSTGGKSYGYTF.

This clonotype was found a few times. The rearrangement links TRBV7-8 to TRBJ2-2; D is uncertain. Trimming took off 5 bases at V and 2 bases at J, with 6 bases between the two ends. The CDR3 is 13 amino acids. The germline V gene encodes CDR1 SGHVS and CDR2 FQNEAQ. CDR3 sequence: CASSRHNTGELFF. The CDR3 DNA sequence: TGTGCCAGCAGCCGCCATAACACCGGGGAGCTGTTTTTT.

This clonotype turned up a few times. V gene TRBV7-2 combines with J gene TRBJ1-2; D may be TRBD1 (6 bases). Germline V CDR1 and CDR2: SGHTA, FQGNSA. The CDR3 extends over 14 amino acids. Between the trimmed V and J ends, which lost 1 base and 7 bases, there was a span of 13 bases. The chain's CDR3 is CASSLERGAPGYTF. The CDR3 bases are TGTGCCAGCAGCTTAGAACGGGGGGCGCCTGGCTACACCTTC. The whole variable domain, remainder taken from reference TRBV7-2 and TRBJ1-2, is GAGVSQSPSNKVTEKGKDVELRCDPISGHTALYWYRQSLGQGLEFLIYFQGNSAPDKSGLPSDRFSAERTGGSVSTLTIQRTQQEDSAVYLCASSLERGAPGYTFGSGTRLTVV.